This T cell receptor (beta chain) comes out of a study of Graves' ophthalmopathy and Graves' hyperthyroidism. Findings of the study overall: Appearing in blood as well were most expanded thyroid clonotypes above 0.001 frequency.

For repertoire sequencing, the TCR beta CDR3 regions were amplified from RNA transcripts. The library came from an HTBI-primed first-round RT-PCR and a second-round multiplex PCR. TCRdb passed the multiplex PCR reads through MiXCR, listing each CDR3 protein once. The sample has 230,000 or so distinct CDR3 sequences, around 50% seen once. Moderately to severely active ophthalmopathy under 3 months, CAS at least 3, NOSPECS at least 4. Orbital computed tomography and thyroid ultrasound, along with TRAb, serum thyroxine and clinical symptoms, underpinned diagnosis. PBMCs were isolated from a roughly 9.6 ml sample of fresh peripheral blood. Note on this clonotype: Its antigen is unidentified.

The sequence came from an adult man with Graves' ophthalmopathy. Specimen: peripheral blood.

CDR3 DNA: TGCAGTGGGACAGTCTCGAACACCGGGGAGCTGTTTTTT. Protein sequence: CSGTVSNTGELFF. The rearrangement joins TRBV20-1 to TRBJ2-2; perhaps TRBD1 as D (6 bases). In germline, CDR1 is DFQATT, CDR2 SNEGSKA (reference sequence). The CDR3 covers 13 residues. V was cut by 7 bases and J by 0 bases, with 9 bases left in between.